These 29 T cell receptor beta chains were all obtained from the same sample, sequenced in a study of blood T cell repertoires in COVID-19. Only in-frame clones appear in the TCRdb table, and some are missing; sequencing was by immunoSEQ multiplex PCR. The repertoire includes some 150,000 clones, about 79% of them detected once, and roughly 7.2% sits in the top ten. Sequenced: peripheral blood. These TCRs come from a woman between 50 and 59 years old in a cohort sampled during active or convalescent COVID-19.

The chain combines TRBV19 with TRBJ1-5; TRBD1 agrees at 8 bases. Germline CDR1 reads LNHDA; CDR2 reads SQIVND (reference sequence). V shed 5 bases, J shed 4 bases, and the junction held 10 bases outside the gene matches. The CDR3 runs to 16 residues. CDR3 bases: TGTGCCAGTAGTGCGTCGGACAGGGTTGGGAATCAGCCCCAGCATTTT. As protein: CASSASDRVGNQPQHF.

This sequence joins TRBV6-1 and TRBJ2-5; D is possibly TRBD2 (6 bases). V was trimmed by 5 bases and J by 5 bases, leaving 15 bases between them. Germline CDR1 and CDR2: MNHNS and SASEGT. This CDR3 region has 14 residues. CDR3 sequence (DNA): TGTGCCAGCAGTTCGACAGAGGCGGGGGAGACCCAGTACTTC. As protein: CASSSTEAGETQYF.

The table lists this clone with a few counts. The chain joins TRBV10-3 to TRBJ1-1, with TRBD1 matching 7 bases. Germline loops: CDR1 ENHRY, CDR2 SYGVKD. The V and J ends lost 2 bases and 6 bases, in that order; junction bases with no gene match: 3. The CDR3 covers 13 residues. The CDR3 DNA reads as TGTGCCATCAGTGAGCAGGGGGGCCCTGAAGCTTTCTTT. Amino acids: CAISEQGGPEAFF.

V usage is TRBV6-5 and J usage is TRBJ2-7; D might be TRBD2 (5 bases). The V and J ends lost 7 bases and 0 bases respectively, with 13 bases between them. Germline values: CDR1 MNHEY, CDR2 SVGAGI. This CDR3 is built from 14 residues. CDR3 protein: CASTRGRGSYEQYF. CDR3 in DNA: TGTGCCAGCACTCGAGGGAGAGGCTCCTACGAGCAGTACTTC.

The chain carries TRBV4-2 and TRBJ2-2; no clear D. CDR1 is LGHNA, CDR2 YNFKEQ, per germline. The CDR3 totals 15 residues. Trimming shortened V by 1 base and J by 4 bases, and 10 bases separated the two germline ends. The CDR3 nucleotides read TGTGCCAGCAGCCAAGTCGAGCGTACCACCGGGGAGCTGTTTTTT. Translating gives CASSQVERTTGELFF.

This clone was recorded many times. The V call is TRBV5-4, the J call TRBJ1-1; possible D gene TRBD1, 6 bases. The CDR3 consists of 14 residues. In germline, CDR1 is SGHNT, CDR2 YYREEE (reference sequence). Deletions cut 1 base from V and 11 bases from J, with 18 bases between. The CDR3 loop reads CASSLFSGGEMAFF. CDR3 DNA sequence: TGTGCCAGCAGCTTGTTCAGTGGGGGCGAGATGGCTTTCTTT.

CDR3 DNA: TGTGCCAGCAGTTATGCCCGGACCTCCGGGGATCAGCCCCAGCATTTT. Translated: CASSYARTSGDQPQHF. The rearrangement links TRBV6-5 to TRBJ1-5; D is ambiguous. Trimming shortened V by 3 bases and J by 5 bases, and 17 bases separated the two germline ends. CDR1 and CDR2 from the germline V gene are MNHEY and SVGAGI. This CDR3 contains 16 residues.

The chain has TRBV11-2 and TRBJ2-2; 9 bases fit TRBD2. In germline, CDR1 is SGHAT, CDR2 FQNNGV. The CDR3 covers 17 residues. Unmatched junction bases numbered 12, after V lost 5 bases and J lost 5 bases. The CDR3 DNA is TGTGCCAGCAGCCACGTGGCTAGCGGGGCGGGGACCGGGGAGCTGTTTTTT. The encoded protein is CASSHVASGAGTGELFF.

The V and J genes are TRBV18 and TRBJ2-7; 9 bases fit TRBD2. Germline V gene lookup returns CDR1 KGHSH and CDR2 LQKENI. CDR3 length: 16 amino acids. V was pared by 0 bases and J by 1 base, with 4 bases of the junction left unmatched. The CDR3 DNA reads TGTGCCAGCTCACCACCTTTCCTAGCGGGGTCCTACGAGCAGTACTTC. Translation gives CASSPPFLAGSYEQYF.

The CDR3: CASSRGEGQPQHF. The CDR3 coding sequence is TGTGCCAGTAGCCGGGGGGAAGGGCAGCCCCAGCATTTT. The chain is built from TRBV19 and TRBJ1-5; D is perhaps TRBD1 (5 bases). The CDR3 spans 13 residues. Looked up from germline, CDR1 is LNHDA and CDR2 is SQIVND (reference sequence). The germline V and J ends were trimmed by 6 bases and 7 bases, with 13 bases remaining between them.

The CDR3 region has the DNA TGTGCCAGCAGGCTATGGAGGACAGGGAAATACTCACCCCTCCACTTT. The encoded protein is CASRLWRTGKYSPLHF. This chain connects TRBV2 to TRBJ1-6, with TRBD1 matching 8 bases. Trimming removed 6 bases from V and 10 bases from J; junction bases left unmatched: 14. CDR1 and CDR2 from the germline V gene are SNHLY and FYNNEI. This CDR3 contains 16 residues.

The chain carries TRBV7-9 and TRBJ2-5; TRBD1 is a possible D gene (5 bases). With 4 bases removed from V and 4 bases from J, the gap between germline ends came to 22 bases. The CDR3 totals 17 residues. The V gene's germline CDR1 is SEHNR and CDR2 FQNEAQ (reference sequence). CDR3 amino acids: CASSSLGLTELLETQYF. In nucleotides, the CDR3 is TGTGCCAGCAGCTCCCTGGGCCTGACAGAGCTGCTAGAGACCCAGTACTTC.

V is TRBV4-1 and J is TRBJ1-1; D might be TRBD1 (5 bases). Germline V gene data show CDR1 as MGHRA and CDR2 as YSYEKL. The V end lost 4 bases, the J end lost 1 base, and 19 bases lay between the germline ends. The CDR3 spans 17 residues. Written as DNA, the CDR3 is TGCGCCAGCAGCCGGTCGTCAAGGGGAATTGGGAACACTGAAGCTTTCTTT. Amino acids: CASSRSSRGIGNTEAFF.

CDR3 sequence reads: CASSELTSRETQYF. The CDR3 DNA follows: TGCGCCAGCAGTGAACTTACTAGTCGTGAGACCCAGTACTTC. The chain carries TRBV10-1 and TRBJ2-5, with a weak D call TRBD2 (5 bases). V was pared by 3 bases and J by 5 bases, with 13 bases between. The CDR3 totals 14 residues. From germline, CDR1 is WNHNN and CDR2 SYGVQD (reference sequence).

The rearrangement uses TRBV6-6 and TRBJ1-4; a possible D gene is TRBD1 (6 bases). The CDR3 covers 15 residues. The ends were cut back, 7 bases at V and 7 bases at J, with 19 bases in the middle. The germline gives CDR1 MNHNY, CDR2 SVGAGI (reference sequence). The CDR3 protein is CASTPVEGGSEKLFF. In DNA, the CDR3 is TGTGCCAGCACCCCCGTGGAAGGGGGAAGTGAAAAACTGTTTTTT.

This sequence joins TRBV20-1 and TRBJ1-4; TRBD1 might be the D (6 bases). The germline V gene has CDR1 DFQATT and CDR2 SNEGSKA (reference sequence). CDR3 size: 15 residues. V dropped 3 bases and J dropped 2 bases, with 13 bases sitting between them. The CDR3 DNA reads TGCAGTGCTAGTTCAACAGGGCGCACTAATGAAAAACTGTTTTTT. It is translated as CSASSTGRTNEKLFF.

There are a few counts of this clone. The chain recombines TRBV27 with TRBJ1-6; 8 nucleotides align to TRBD1. The length of the CDR3 is 12 residues. Germline values: CDR1 MNHEY, CDR2 SMNVEV (reference sequence). V dropped 5 bases and J dropped 13; count of bases not matched to a gene: 4. In DNA, the CDR3 is TGTGCCAGCAGTCCCGCAGGGGGCCCCCTCCACTTT. This encodes CASSPAGGPLHF.

The chain carries TRBV2 and TRBJ2-5, with D unresolved. Per the germline V gene, CDR1 is SNHLY and CDR2 is FYNNEI. V was clipped by 2 bases and J by 2 bases, with 6 bases between them. This CDR3 is built from 13 residues. CDR3 sequence: CASSESGQETQYF. The CDR3 bases are TGTGCCAGCAGTGAATCAGGACAAGAGACCCAGTACTTC.

This chain connects TRBV6-6 to TRBJ1-3; 7 nucleotides line up with TRBD1. V trimming: 5 bases; J trimming: 4 bases; junction bases outside the gene matches: 5. The CDR3 is made up of 14 amino acids. Germline loops: CDR1 MNHNY, CDR2 SVGAGI (reference sequence). CDR3 loop: CASSQTGSGNTIYF. The CDR3 DNA is TGTGCCAGCAGTCAGACAGGGTCAGGAAACACCATATATTTT.

The chain recombines TRBV21-1 with TRBJ1-2. TRBV21-1 is a pseudogene locus. The CDR3 is 13 residues long. The CDR3 DNA sequence: TGTGCCAGCTTAGCGGCGGGGGGCCTTGGCTACACCTTC. This translates into CASLAAGGLGYTF.

The chain links TRBV4-1 to TRBJ1-2, with 7 bases matching TRBD1. Per germline, CDR1 MGHRA and CDR2 YSYEKL. Germline trimming cut 4 bases from V and 4 bases from J; bases unmatched to any gene: 6. The CDR3 spans 14 residues. CDR3 protein: CASSPQTGPYGYTF. The CDR3 bases are TGCGCCAGCAGCCCGCAGACAGGGCCCTATGGCTACACCTTC.

The CDR3 DNA reads TGTGCTAGTGGCCCCCTCCTAGGCCCTTCTCCCCCTCACGAGCAGTACTTC. Amino acids: CASGPLLGPSPPHEQYF. The chain joins TRBV12-5 to TRBJ2-7; D remains unclear. V was cut by 6 bases and J by 5 bases, with 26 bases left in between. Germline CDR1 LGHNT, CDR2 FRNRAP. CDR3 size: 17 residues.

J is TRBJ1-2 and V is TRBV5-1, with no clear D. There are 13 residues in the CDR3. Trimming removed 0 bases at V and 4 bases at J, with 7 bases between. Germline lookup yields CDR1 SGHRS and CDR2 YFSETQ. In DNA form, the CDR3 reads TGCGCCAGCAGCTTGGACAGATCCTATGGCTACACCTTC. Amino acids: CASSLDRSYGYTF.

The chain links TRBV30 to TRBJ2-5, with TRBD2 as a possible D gene (5 bases). V was trimmed by 1 base and J by 0 bases, leaving 9 bases between them. This CDR3 contains 14 residues. CDR1 and CDR2 (germline): GTSNPN, SVGIG (reference sequence). CDR3 in amino acids: CAWSEDFYQETQYF. The CDR3 coding sequence is TGTGCCTGGAGTGAGGACTTCTACCAAGAGACCCAGTACTTC.

The chain combines TRBV10-2 with TRBJ2-5, with 10 bases identical to TRBD1. V lost 5 bases to trimming and J lost 5 bases; unmatched junction nucleotides: 5. This CDR3 has 14 residues. CDR1 is WSHSY, CDR2 SAAADI, per germline. CDR3 in amino acids: CASSRDRGHETQYF. The CDR3 region has the DNA TGCGCCAGCAGTCGGGACAGGGGTCACGAGACCCAGTACTTC.

The chain recombines TRBV15 with TRBJ1-5; weak D call: TRBD1 (5 bases). The CDR3 contains 16 residues. Germline CDR1 LNHNV, CDR2 YYDKDF (reference sequence). V was shortened by 2 bases and J by 3 bases, with 14 bases between the two germline ends. The CDR3 DNA sequence: TGTGCCACCAGCAGAACTACAACAGGAGTCAATCAGCCCCAGCATTTT. Translated, it gives CATSRTTTGVNQPQHF.

This chain links TRBV7-2 with TRBJ1-1; 8 bases line up with TRBD1. J was trimmed by 2 bases and V by 4 bases; bases with no gene match: 3. The length of the CDR3 is 14 residues. Germline V lookup: CDR1 SGHTA, CDR2 FQGNSA. CDR3: CASSSGQGNTEAFF. The CDR3 DNA reads as TGTGCCAGCAGCTCCGGACAGGGAAACACTGAAGCTTTCTTT.

The V and J genes are TRBV6-1 and TRBJ2-7; TRBD2 might be the D (7 bases). The CDR3 is made up of 15 amino acids. The germline V and J ends were trimmed by 2 bases and 4 bases, with 15 bases remaining between them. Germline CDR1 is MNHNS and CDR2 is SASEGT. The CDR3 reads CASSEWEGGPYEQYF. In DNA form, the CDR3 reads TGTGCCAGCAGTGAATGGGAGGGGGGGCCATACGAGCAGTACTTC.

The chain recombines TRBV19 with TRBJ1-3, with 7 bases aligning to TRBD1. The CDR3 length is 15 residues. Germline CDR1 reads LNHDA; CDR2 reads SQIVND (reference sequence). V was clipped by 5 bases and J by 2 bases; unmatched bases: 6. The DNA for the CDR3 is TGTGCCAGTAGTCCCTCGACAGGGCCTGGAAACACCATATATTTT. Amino acids: CASSPSTGPGNTIYF.